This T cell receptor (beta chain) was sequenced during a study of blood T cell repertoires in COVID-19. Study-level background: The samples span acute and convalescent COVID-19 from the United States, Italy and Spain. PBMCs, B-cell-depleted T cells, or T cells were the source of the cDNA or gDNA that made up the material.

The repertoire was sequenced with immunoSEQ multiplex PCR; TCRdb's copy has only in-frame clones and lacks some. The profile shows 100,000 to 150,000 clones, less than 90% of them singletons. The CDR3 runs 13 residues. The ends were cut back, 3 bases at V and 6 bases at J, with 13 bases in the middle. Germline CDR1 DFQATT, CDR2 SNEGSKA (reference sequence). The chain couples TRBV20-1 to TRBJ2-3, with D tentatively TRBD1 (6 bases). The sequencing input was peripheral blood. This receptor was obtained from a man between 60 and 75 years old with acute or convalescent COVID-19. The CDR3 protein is CSASPRGGDTQYF. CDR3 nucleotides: TGCAGTGCTAGTCCCAGGGGTGGGGATACGCAGTATTTT.